The subject of this entry is one T cell receptor (beta chain). The germline V gene has CDR1 SGHRS and CDR2 YFSETQ. V was shortened by 2 bases and J by 3 bases, with 5 bases between the two germline ends. The CDR3 has 13 amino acids. The source of the sample is a study of blood T cell repertoires in COVID-19. Study as a whole: Nucleic acid was either cDNA or gDNA, and it came from T cells, B-cell-depleted T cells, or PBMCs.

Sequenced by immunoSEQ multiplex PCR; TCRdb stores in-frame clones only, minus some. This table holds under 300,000 clones, under 85% found once. Sequenced material: peripheral blood. The V call is TRBV5-1, the J call TRBJ2-2, with D maybe TRBD1 (5 bases). The receptor's source is a man under 40 who had recovered from COVID-19. CDR3 in amino acids: CASSLGDTGELFF. The CDR3 DNA reads TGCGCCAGCAGCTTAGGGGACACCGGGGAGCTGTTTTTT.